Detailed here is one TCR beta chain. The data originate from a study of T cells expressing NK-cell markers. Study in general: The authors sequenced eight donors, of whom seven were HCMV-seropositive and one was seronegative.

CDR1 DFQATT and CDR2 SNEGSKA come from the germline V gene (reference sequence). The length of the CDR3 is 15 residues. UMIs were included in TCR beta cDNA generated by 5'RACE template switching. TCRdb reworked the 5' RACE reads into one entry per CDR3 protein, no DNA. There are 250,000 to 300,000 distinct CDR3 sequences in the sample, with 4% to 4.5% held by the top ten. Sequencing input: blood T cells: a sorted CD56 or NKG2C T cell subset, CD4+ or CD8+ T cells, or bulk PBMC T cells (not recorded which). The source of this sequence is a woman aged 18-69 years in good health. The chain uses TRBV20-1 and TRBJ1-5; TCRdb reports TRBD1, a call that lacks DNA to check it against. This chain's CDR3 is CSARGGQGPNQPQHF.